The sequence of this TCR beta chain was determined in a study of blood T cell repertoires in COVID-19. Generated by immunoSEQ multiplex PCR, the TCRdb table keeps only in-frame clones and is missing some. The data show fewer than 250,000 clones, with about 88% seen just once and 6.2% held by the top ten. The sample taken for sequencing was peripheral blood. The TCR originated in a woman between 40 and 55 years old who had recovered from COVID-19.

As DNA, the CDR3 is TGCGCCAGCAGCCCTAGCGGGAGCTCCTACAATGAGCAGTTCTTC. Its translation is CASSPSGSSYNEQFF. The rearrangement joins TRBV4-1 to TRBJ2-1, with TRBD2 identical over 10 bases. V lost 4 bases to trimming and J lost 0 bases; unmatched junction nucleotides: 0. CDR1 is MGHRA, CDR2 YSYEKL, per germline. CDR3 size: 15 residues.